These 4 T cell receptor beta chains were sequenced from one sample in a study of radiation and T cells in renal cell carcinoma. Treatment described: 15 Gy SBRT to primary tumor, nephrectomy 4 weeks later. Assay: immunoSEQ multiplex PCR; the TCRdb copy retains only in-frame clones and omits some. The sample contains around 13,000 clones, 33% of which appear only once. Specimen: tumor tissue, collected from a patient whose treatment included radiotherapy and nephrectomy. Receptors were obtained from a man aged 60-69 years with renal cell carcinoma.

The chain links TRBV16 to TRBJ2-7; the D is unclear. Trimming stripped 0 bases from V and 5 bases from J, with 5 bases between. This CDR3 spans 12 amino acids. Germline V gives CDR1 KGHSY, CDR2 FQNENV. The CDR3 spells CASSQSLDEQYF. The CDR3 bases are TGTGCCAGCAGCCAATCTCTCGACGAGCAGTACTTC.

This clone was found a few times. CDR3 bases: TGTGCCAGCTCACCAGAAGGCCTCTCCTACAATGAGCAGTTCTTC. This sequence encodes CASSPEGLSYNEQFF. V usage is TRBV18 and J usage is TRBJ2-1, with D unclear. The CDR3 runs to 15 residues. Germline loops: CDR1 KGHSH, CDR2 LQKENI. Deletions cut 2 bases from V and 0 bases from J, with 8 bases between.

The chain joins TRBV25-1 to TRBJ1-1, with D possibly matching TRBD1 (6 bases). Trimming left V 8 bases short and J 6 bases short, with 19 bases between. Germline V gives CDR1 MGHDK, CDR2 SYGVNS. The CDR3 covers 14 residues. CDR3 region: CASFTNRGGPEAFF. The CDR3 DNA sequence: TGTGCCAGCTTTACCAACCGGGGGGGGCCTGAAGCTTTCTTT. The full variable domain, rest sourced from reference TRBV25-1 and TRBJ1-1, is EADIYQTPRYLVIGTGKKITLECSQTMGHDKMYWYQQDPGMELHLIHYSYGVNSTEKGDLSSESTVSRIRTEHFPLTLESARPSHTSQYLCASFTNRGGPEAFFGQGTRLTVV.

This clone appeared a few times. The chain combines TRBV18 with TRBJ1-6, with a tentative D call TRBD1 (6 bases). V lost 3 bases and J 5 bases, leaving 8 bases between the germline ends. The germline V gene encodes CDR1 KGHSH and CDR2 LQKENI. The CDR3 contains 14 residues. CDR3 sequence (DNA): TGTGCCAGCTCACCCAGGGACAATAATTCACCCCTCCACTTT. Its translation: CASSPRDNNSPLHF.